Listed below are T cell receptor beta chains from one sample, sequenced in a study of shared clonotypes between healthy human individuals. Sequencing used immunoSEQ multiplex PCR; TCRdb keeps in-frame clones, though not all of them. The profile covers approximately 250,000 clones, with approximately 65% appearing a single time and approximately 10% taken by the ten largest. The sequenced sample was memory CD4+ T cells sorted from blood. The origin of the receptors is a man in his thirties or forties in good health. Both conserved end residues are part of each CDR3. D genes are given only for firm matches. For some rows the clone size is stated as once, few or many, or as a class when expanded; others skip it.

clone_size d_call j_call cdr3_length v_call cdr3_aa cdr3_nt
NA NA TRBJ1-1 15 TRBV6-5 CASSYAGVMNTEAFF TGTGCCAGCAGTTACGCGGGCGTTATGAACACTGAAGCTTTCTTT
once NA TRBJ2-1 17 TRBV9 CASSSSGVGFRSNEQFF TGTGCCAGCAGCTCCTCAGGGGTGGGATTCCGTAGCAATGAGCAGTTCTTC
NA NA TRBJ1-4 16 TRBV5-1 CASSLADGIAGEKLFF TGCGCCAGCAGCTTGGCCGACGGGATTGCGGGTGAAAAACTGTTTTTT
NA NA TRBJ2-1 13 TRBV6-5 CASSAGLDNEQFF TGTGCCAGCAGTGCGGGCCTAGACAATGAGCAGTTCTTC
NA NA TRBJ2-1 11 TRBV6-1 CASGYTNEQFF TGTGCCAGCGGCTACACCAATGAGCAGTTCTTC
NA NA TRBJ1-4 15 TRBV5-4 CASSTTQGSNEKLFF TGTGCCAGCAGTACGACCCAGGGGTCTAATGAAAAACTGTTTTTT
NA TRBD1 TRBJ2-7 15 TRBV7-2 CASSSQRTGSNEQYF TGTGCCAGCAGCTCCCAAAGGACAGGGTCCAACGAGCAGTACTTC
NA NA TRBJ2-2 14 TRBV9 CASSFRGNTGELFF TGTGCCAGCAGCTTCAGGGGAAACACCGGGGAGCTGTTTTTT
NA TRBD2 TRBJ2-1 14 TRBV7-3 CASSFSGTYNEQFF TGTGCCAGCAGTTTCAGCGGGACCTACAATGAGCAGTTCTTC
NA NA TRBJ2-1 16 TRBV5-1 CASSLEPDPSYNEQFF TGCGCCAGCAGCTTGGAGCCGGACCCCTCTTACAATGAGCAGTTCTTC
NA TRBD2 TRBJ2-5 13 TRBV29-1 CSVEASGGETQYF TGCAGCGTTGAGGCTAGCGGGGGGGAGACCCAGTACTTC
NA NA TRBJ1-2 16 TRBV4-3 CASSPRVRGANYGYTF TGCGCCAGCAGCCCCCGGGTCAGAGGGGCTAACTATGGCTACACCTTC
NA TRBD2 TRBJ2-2 17 TRBV2 CASSEVAGSTNTGELFF TGTGCCAGCAGTGAAGTAGCGGGATCGACGAACACCGGGGAGCTGTTTTTT
NA NA TRBJ2-3 15 TRBV5-6 CASSLGPGDTDTQYF TGTGCCAGCAGCTTGGGTCCAGGGGACACAGATACGCAGTATTTT
NA NA TRBJ1-5 17 TRBV15 CATSRDYGNLRNQPQHF TGTGCCACCAGCAGAGATTACGGGAACCTCCGCAATCAGCCCCAGCATTTT
NA TRBD2 TRBJ2-3 19 TRBV27 CASSFRLRENRPITDTQYF TGTGCCAGCAGTTTCCGCCTGCGGGAGAATCGCCCAATAACGGATACGCAGTATTTT
NA NA TRBJ2-2 15 TRBV7-8 CASSLVGQYTGELFF TGTGCCAGCAGCTTAGTCGGCCAGTACACCGGGGAGCTGTTTTTT
NA TRBD1 TRBJ2-1 15 TRBV7-2 CASRLDRGTNNEQFF TGTGCCAGCAGATTGGACAGGGGGACAAACAATGAGCAGTTCTTC
NA NA TRBJ2-7 13 TRBV11-2 CASSFQPKPEQYF TGTGCCAGCAGCTTCCAACCGAAGCCGGAGCAGTACTTC
many NA TRBJ2-5 13 TRBV7-2 CASSGENGETQYF TGTGCCAGCAGCGGGGAGAACGGCGAGACCCAGTACTTC
NA TRBD2 TRBJ2-7 13 TRBV7-9 CASSSGLPYEQYF TGTGCCAGCAGCTCGGGACTACCCTACGAGCAGTACTTC
NA NA TRBJ2-7 15 TRBV19 CASSTAGGHGYEQYF TGTGCCAGTAGTACCGCCGGAGGACACGGCTACGAGCAGTACTTC
NA TRBD1 TRBJ2-1 15 TRBV2 CASRIRDREGDEQFF TGTGCCAGCAGGATCCGGGACAGGGAAGGGGATGAGCAGTTCTTC
NA NA TRBJ1-1 13 TRBV2 CATSLGQARGAFF TGTGCCACAAGTCTCGGGCAGGCCCGTGGGGCTTTCTTT